The source of this T cell receptor (beta chain) is a study of blood T cell repertoires in COVID-19. Study-wide context: From T cells, B-cell-depleted T cells, or PBMCs came the material, which was cDNA or gDNA.

This CDR3 has 15 amino acids. The V end was cut by 3 bases, the J end by 0 bases, with 10 bases between. Per germline, CDR1 SGHNT and CDR2 YYREEE (reference sequence). Original data processing: Amplified reference gene primers provided the basis for estimating nucleated cell counts. The method was immunoSEQ multiplex PCR; TCRdb's version includes in-frame clones alone and lacks a portion of them. From that table come the V and J calls and clone size; the DNA was used to work out D and trimming. The repertoire has just under 75,000 clones, over 70% of them found once; the top ten carry 2.5% to 3%. The rearrangement links TRBV5-4 to TRBJ2-1; D call uncertain. The material sequenced was peripheral blood. The sequence derives from an elderly man with active or convalescent COVID-19. This chain's CDR3 is CASSYDTSSYNEQFF. The CDR3 DNA reads TGTGCCAGCAGCTACGACACGAGCTCCTACAATGAGCAGTTCTTC.